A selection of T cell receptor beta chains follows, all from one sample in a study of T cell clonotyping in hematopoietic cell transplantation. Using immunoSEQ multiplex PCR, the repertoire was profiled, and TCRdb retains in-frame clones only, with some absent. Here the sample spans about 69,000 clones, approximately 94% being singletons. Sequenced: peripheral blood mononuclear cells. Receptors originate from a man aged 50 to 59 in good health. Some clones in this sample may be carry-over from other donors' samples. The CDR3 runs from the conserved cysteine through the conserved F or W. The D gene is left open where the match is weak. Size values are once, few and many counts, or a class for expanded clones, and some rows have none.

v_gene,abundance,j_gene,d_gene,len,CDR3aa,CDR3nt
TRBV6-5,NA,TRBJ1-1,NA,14,CASSPLRGNTEAFF,TGTGCCAGCAGTCCACTGAGGGGGAACACTGAAGCTTTCTTT
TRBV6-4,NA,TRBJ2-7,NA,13,CASSRDLNYEQYF,TGTGCCAGCAGCCGCGACCTGAACTACGAGCAGTACTTC
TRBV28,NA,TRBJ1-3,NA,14,CASSVDRSGNTIYF,TGTGCCAGCAGTGTTGATCGGTCAGGAAACACCATATATTTT
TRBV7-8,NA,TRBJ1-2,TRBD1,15,CASSPLTGIDYGYTF,TGTGCCAGCAGCCCTTTGACAGGGATAGACTATGGCTACACCTTC
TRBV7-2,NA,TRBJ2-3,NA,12,CASSSFTDTQYF,TGTGCCAGCAGCTCCTTCACAGATACGCAGTATTTT
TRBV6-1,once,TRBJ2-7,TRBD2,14,CASRASGGSYEQYF,TGTGCCAGCAGAGCTAGCGGGGGGTCCTACGAGCAGTACTTC
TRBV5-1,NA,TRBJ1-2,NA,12,CASSFGGDGYTF,TGCGCCAGCAGCTTTGGAGGGGATGGCTACACCTTC
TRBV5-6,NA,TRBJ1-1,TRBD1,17,CASSLNRDRGLNTEAFF,TGTGCCAGCAGCTTGAACAGGGACAGGGGACTGAACACTGAAGCTTTCTTT
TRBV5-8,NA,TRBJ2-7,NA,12,CASSPGYYEQYF,TGTGCCAGCAGCCCAGGATACTACGAGCAGTACTTC
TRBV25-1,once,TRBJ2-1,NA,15,CASSEGSASPNEQFF,TGTGCCAGCAGCGAGGGTTCGGCTAGCCCCAATGAGCAGTTCTTC
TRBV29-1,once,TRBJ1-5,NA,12,CSVGLSNQPQHF,TGCAGCGTGGGACTGAGCAATCAGCCCCAGCATTTT
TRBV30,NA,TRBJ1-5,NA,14,CAWSLGGGDQPQHF,TGTGCCTGGTCCTTGGGGGGCGGGGATCAGCCCCAGCATTTT
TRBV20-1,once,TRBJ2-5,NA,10,CSAAAETQYF,TGCAGTGCCGCAGCAGAGACCCAGTACTTC
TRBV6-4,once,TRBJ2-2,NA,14,CASSDLGDTGELFF,TGTGCCAGCAGTGACTTAGGTGACACCGGGGAGCTGTTTTTT
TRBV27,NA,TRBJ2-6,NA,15,CASSSLLSGANVLTF,TGTGCCAGCAGTTCCCTCCTCTCTGGGGCCAACGTCCTGACTTTC
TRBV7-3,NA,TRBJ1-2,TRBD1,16,CASSLTPGQAFYGYTF,TGTGCCAGCAGCTTAACGCCGGGACAGGCCTTCTATGGCTACACCTTC
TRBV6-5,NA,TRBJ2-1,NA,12,CASSSLDNEQFF,TGTGCCAGCAGTTCCTTAGACAATGAGCAGTTCTTC
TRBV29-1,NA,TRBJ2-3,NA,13,CSVGAPRLDTQYF,TGCAGCGTCGGTGCCCCCCGCCTAGATACGCAGTATTTT
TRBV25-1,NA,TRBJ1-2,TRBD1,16,CASSEAGGAANYGYTF,TGTGCCAGCAGTGAGGCAGGGGGCGCCGCTAACTATGGCTACACCTTC
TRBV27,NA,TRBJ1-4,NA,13,CASSLALREKLFF,TGTGCCAGCAGTTTAGCCCTGCGTGAAAAACTGTTTTTT
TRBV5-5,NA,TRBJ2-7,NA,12,CASSREGDEQYF,TGTGCCAGCAGCCGAGAGGGCGACGAGCAGTACTTC
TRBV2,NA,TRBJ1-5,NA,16,CASSEVPAYSNQPQHF,TGTGCCAGCAGTGAAGTCCCCGCTTATAGCAATCAGCCCCAGCATTTT
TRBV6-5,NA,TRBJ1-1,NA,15,CASSRRAAVNTEAFF,TGTGCCAGCAGCCGCAGGGCAGCCGTGAACACTGAAGCTTTCTTT
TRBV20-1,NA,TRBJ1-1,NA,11,CSLTANTEAFF,TGCAGCCTAACAGCGAACACTGAAGCTTTCTTT